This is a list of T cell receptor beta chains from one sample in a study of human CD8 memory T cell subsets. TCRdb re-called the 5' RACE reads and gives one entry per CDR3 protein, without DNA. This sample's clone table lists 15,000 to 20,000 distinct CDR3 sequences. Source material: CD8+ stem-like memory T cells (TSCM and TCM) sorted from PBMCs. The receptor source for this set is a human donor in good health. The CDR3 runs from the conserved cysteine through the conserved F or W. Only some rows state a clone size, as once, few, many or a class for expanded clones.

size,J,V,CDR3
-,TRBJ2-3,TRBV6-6,CASTVTGPSDTQYF
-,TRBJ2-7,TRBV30,CAWREGYEQYF
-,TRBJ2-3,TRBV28,CASSLPGLAGGRPDTQYF
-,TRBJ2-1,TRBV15,CATSLALRFYNEQFF
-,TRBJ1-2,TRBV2,CASSDEGQGAYGYTF
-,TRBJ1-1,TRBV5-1,CASSLFGIGDTEAFF
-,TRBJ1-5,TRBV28,CASSSDIIAAGGNQPQHF
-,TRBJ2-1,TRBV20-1,CSARARPEQFF
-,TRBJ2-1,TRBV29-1,CSVGPTAYDNEQFF
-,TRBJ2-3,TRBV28,CASSHGLAGLTDTQYF
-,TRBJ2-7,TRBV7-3,CASSLTASGRYEQYF
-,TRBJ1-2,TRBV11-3,CASSLVPGTPNYGYTF
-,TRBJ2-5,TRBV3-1,CASSSLARDPLQETQYF
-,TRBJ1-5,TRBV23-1,CASSLKRGMGNQPQHF
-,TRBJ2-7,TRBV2,CASSEQAGSYEQYF
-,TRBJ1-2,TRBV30,CAWTGTGYIYGYTF
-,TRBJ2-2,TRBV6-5,CASSYDETGSAGELFF
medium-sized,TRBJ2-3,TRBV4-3,CASSQDGGARGTDTQYF
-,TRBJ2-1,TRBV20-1,CSERGGYNEQFF
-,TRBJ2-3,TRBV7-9,CASSPRVSGTDTQYF
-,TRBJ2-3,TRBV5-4,CASSPSGLTDTQYF
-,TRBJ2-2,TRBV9,CASSVSGVDTGELFF
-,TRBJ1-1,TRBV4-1,CASSQDPGVGTEAFF
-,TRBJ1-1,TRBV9,CASSVGPVTPEAFF
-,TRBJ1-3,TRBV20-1,CSARDTGEPGNTIYF
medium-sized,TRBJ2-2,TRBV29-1,CSVEDRMGRGNTGELFF
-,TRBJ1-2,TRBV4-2,CASSQDRVGYTF
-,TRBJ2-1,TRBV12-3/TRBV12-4,CASSGDRDYNEQFF
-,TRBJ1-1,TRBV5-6,CASDPGDLTEAFF
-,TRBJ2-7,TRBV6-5,CASSPETGTSYEQYF
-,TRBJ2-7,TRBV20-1,CSAPTSGGIEQYF
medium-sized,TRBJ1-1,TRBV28,CASSLDRGNTEAFF
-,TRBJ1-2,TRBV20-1,CSAREGGSYNYGYTF
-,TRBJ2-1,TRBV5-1,CASSEGTGGDEQFF
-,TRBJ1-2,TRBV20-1,CSAKDGQGFYYGYTF
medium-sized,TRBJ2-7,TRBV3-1,CAPRDRDSYEQYF
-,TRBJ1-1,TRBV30,CAWTPTQNTEAFF